This entry lists 8 T cell receptor beta chains sequenced from one sample in a study of cytomegalovirus exposure and HLA in healthy donors. The PCR contained 60 Vbeta and 13 Jbeta primers. The method was immunoSEQ multiplex PCR; TCRdb's version includes in-frame clones alone and lacks a portion of them. The listing records just over 200,000 clones. Specimen: PBMCs. These receptor sequences come from a girl aged 2-10 years in good health and CMV-seropositive.

The chain links TRBV10-3 to TRBJ2-5; tentatively, D is TRBD2 (5 bases). The CDR3 length is 15 residues. V lost 3 bases to trimming and J lost 2 bases, with 13 bases between them. Germline loops: CDR1 ENHRY, CDR2 SYGVKD. In nucleotides, the CDR3 is TGTGCCATCAGTGAAGTTACGGGAATACAAGAGACCCAGTACTTC. Its protein is CAISEVTGIQETQYF.

This chain connects TRBV7-2 to TRBJ2-7, with 11 bases that match TRBD1. The CDR3 consists of 16 residues. Unmatched junction bases numbered 9, after V lost 2 bases and J lost 6 bases. Per germline, CDR1 SGHTA and CDR2 FQGNSA. CDR3 bases: TGTGCCAGCAGCTTAAGCTCCGGGACAGGGGGTGCCGAGCAGTACTTC. Translated, it gives CASSLSSGTGGAEQYF.

This chain links TRBV7-2 with TRBJ1-3; possible D gene TRBD1, 5 bases. The germline CDR1 and CDR2 sequences are SGHTA and FQGNSA. This CDR3 is 16 amino acids long. The V and J ends lost 1 base and 4 bases respectively, with 14 bases between them. CDR3 in amino acids: CASSLGARASGNTIYF. The CDR3 DNA is TGTGCCAGCAGCTTAGGTGCCAGGGCATCAGGAAACACCATATATTTT.

The rearrangement uses TRBV14 and TRBJ1-1; D is possibly TRBD1 (5 bases). This CDR3 is built from 14 residues. Germline loops: CDR1 SGHDN, CDR2 FVKESK. Deletions cut 4 bases from V and 5 bases from J, with 14 bases between. The CDR3 region is CASSLTGVRTEAFF. CDR3 DNA sequence: TGTGCCAGCAGCCTCACGGGGGTTCGGACTGAAGCTTTCTTT.

V gene TRBV18 combines with J gene TRBJ1-1; tentative D call: TRBD1 (6 bases). Germline CDR1 reads KGHSH; CDR2 reads LQKENI. V was shortened by 3 bases and J by 0 bases, with 11 bases between the two germline ends. This CDR3 is 15 amino acids long. The CDR3 coding sequence is TGTGCCAGCTCACCCCTGGACAGCATGAACACTGAAGCTTTCTTT. Amino acids: CASSPLDSMNTEAFF.

The rearrangement uses TRBV1 and TRBJ1-1; the D call of TRBD1 is as the table states it, not checked on the DNA. TRBV1 is classified as a pseudogene. This CDR3 comprises 16 residues. The CDR3 bases are TGCACCAGCAGCCAAGGGTCCAGAAAGGGGATCGCTGAAGCTTTCTTT. Translating gives CTSSQGSRKGIAEAFF.

The chain combines TRBV6-1 with TRBJ1-1; 9 positions match TRBD1. Trimming cost V 8 bases and J 2 bases; bases outside gene matches: 9. The germline CDR1 and CDR2 sequences are MNHNS and SASEGT. CDR3 size: 15 residues. Here the CDR3 reads CASHPSTGGNTEAFF. CDR3 coding DNA: TGTGCCAGCCACCCGTCGACAGGGGGTAACACTGAAGCTTTCTTT.

The chain has TRBV27 and TRBJ1-4, with D tentatively TRBD1 (6 bases). CDR3 size: 14 residues. The germline V gene has CDR1 MNHEY and CDR2 SMNVEV (reference sequence). V lost 8 bases and J lost 2, with 12 bases in between. Here the CDR3 DNA reads TGTGCCAGCGGTTATGGACAGACTAATGAAAAACTGTTTTTT. It yields the protein CASGYGQTNEKLFF. Supplemented by reference TRBV27 and TRBJ1-4, the full variable domain reads EAQVTQNPRYLITVTGKKLTVTCSQNMNHEYMSWYRQDPGLGLRQIYYSMNVEVTDKGDVPEGYKVSRKEKRNFPLILESPSPNQTSLYFCASGYGQTNEKLFFGSGTQLSVL.